These 31 T cell receptor beta chains were sequenced from one sample in a study of T cell responses to AZD1222 COVID-19 vaccine. The protocol was immunoSEQ multiplex PCR, while the TCRdb copy is restricted to in-frame clones and leaves out a portion. The data hold about 140,000 clones, with about 92% observed a single time. This material consisted of peripheral blood, taken on day 0 of AZD1222 vaccination. These receptors originate from an adult in good health.

The chain joins TRBV4-1 to TRBJ2-1; TRBD2 might be the D (5 bases). Trimming shortened V by 0 bases and J by 10 bases, and 19 bases separated the two germline ends. CDR1 and CDR2 from the germline V gene are MGHRA and YSYEKL. The CDR3 has 16 amino acids. CDR3 DNA sequence: TGCGCCAGCAGCCAAGATCGGGGTTTGGGAAGAGACGAGCAGTTCTTC. Translating gives CASSQDRGLGRDEQFF.

As DNA, the CDR3 is TGTGCCAGCAGTCCCTCCCGGGACTGGGGTTTCGAGCAGTACTTC. Its translation: CASSPSRDWGFEQYF. The rearrangement joins TRBV27 to TRBJ2-7; D is possibly TRBD2 (6 bases). The CDR3 length is 15 residues. V lost 5 bases and J lost 6, with 20 bases in between. Germline CDR1 reads MNHEY; CDR2 reads SMNVEV (reference sequence).

This chain joins TRBV7-9 and TRBJ1-1; tentative D call: TRBD1 (6 bases). The CDR3 covers 13 residues. V lost 4 bases to trimming and J lost 6 bases, with 12 bases between them. Germline CDR1 SEHNR, CDR2 FQNEAQ (reference sequence). The DNA for the CDR3 is TGTGCCAGCAGCTACACAGGGTTTGCTGAAGCTTTCTTT. Its protein product is CASSYTGFAEAFF.

The chain is built from TRBV5-4 and TRBJ2-2, with D hard to call. The CDR3 spans 13 residues. V was shortened by 2 bases and J by 0 bases, with 2 bases between the two germline ends. Germline CDR1 reads SGHNT; CDR2 reads YYREEE (reference sequence). CDR3 coding DNA: TGTGCCAGCAGCTTAACGAACACCGGGGAGCTGTTTTTT. This codes for CASSLTNTGELFF.

The chain is built from TRBV27 and TRBJ2-7, with D perhaps given as TRBD1 or TRBD2 (6 bases each). Germline V lookup: CDR1 MNHEY, CDR2 SMNVEV (reference sequence). The length of the CDR3 is 16 residues. Trimming shortened V by 5 bases and J by 2 bases, and 19 bases separated the two germline ends. CDR3 region: CASSPSVGGVTYEQYF. CDR3 in DNA: TGTGCCAGCAGTCCGTCGGTGGGGGGCGTGACCTACGAGCAGTACTTC.

The chain carries TRBV4-1 and TRBJ1-2, with no clear D. Trimming cost V 0 bases and J 4 bases, with 12 bases left between them. CDR1 and CDR2 from the germline V gene are MGHRA and YSYEKL. CDR3 length equals 15 residues. Here the CDR3 reads CASSQDFAESYGYTF. The CDR3 DNA reads as TGCGCCAGCAGCCAAGACTTTGCGGAGAGCTATGGCTACACCTTC.

The chain links TRBV18 to TRBJ1-3; no clear D gene. Trimming pared 3 bases from V and 0 bases from J, leaving 12 bases between. Germline V CDR1 and CDR2: KGHSH, LQKENI. This CDR3 is built from 16 residues. The CDR3: CASSPNARSSGNTIYF. The CDR3 bases are TGTGCCAGCTCACCCAACGCCCGGTCCTCTGGAAACACCATATATTTT. The whole variable domain, remainder taken from reference TRBV18 and TRBJ1-3, is NAGVMQNPRHLVRRRGQEARLRCSPMKGHSHVYWYRQLPEEGLKFMVYLQKENIIDESGMPKERFSAEFPKEGPSILRIQQVVRGDSAAYFCASSPNARSSGNTIYFGEGSWLTVV.

With respect to this clone: A read error may account for a junction end that differs from germline. V usage is TRBV5-4 and J usage is TRBJ1-4, with a tentative D call TRBD1 (5 bases). The CDR3 is 12 amino acids. Germline CDR1 and CDR2: SGHNT and YYREEE (reference sequence). The CDR3 DNA sequence: TGTGCCAGCAGCCGAGACGGTGACAGTCACATTTTT. Its protein is CASSRDGDSHIF.

The rearrangement links TRBV6-5 to TRBJ1-3, with 7 bases aligning to TRBD1. The germline V gene has CDR1 MNHEY and CDR2 SVGAGI. V trimming: 7 bases; J trimming: 8 bases; junction bases outside the gene matches: 5. This CDR3 is 12 amino acids long. CDR3 protein: CASTRGGDTIYF. The CDR3 region has the DNA TGTGCCAGCACCAGGGGGGGGGACACCATATATTTT.

The chain is built from TRBV29-1 and TRBJ1-1; 7 bases match TRBD1. The CDR3 sequence is 13 residues long. The ends lost 7 bases at V and 3 bases at J; junction bases unmatched: 8. Germline values: CDR1 SQVTM, CDR2 ANQGSEA. The CDR3 reads CSAGTGDYTEAFF. DNA for the CDR3: TGCAGCGCTGGAACAGGGGATTACACTGAAGCTTTCTTT.

The J gene is TRBJ1-6, the V gene TRBV30, with 7 positions matching TRBD1. V lost 0 bases, J lost 6 bases, and 8 bases stayed unmatched. The CDR3 contains 16 residues. Germline CDR1 reads GTSNPN; CDR2 reads SVGIG (reference sequence). Here the CDR3 reads CAWSVQGRGINSPLHF. CDR3 DNA: TGTGCCTGGAGTGTACAGGGCAGGGGGATTAATTCACCCCTCCACTTT. The full variable domain, with the rest looked up from reference TRBV30 and TRBJ1-6, is SQTIHQWPATLVQPVGSPLSLECTVEGTSNPNLYWYRQAAGRGLQLLFYSVGIGQISSEVPQNLSASRPQDRQFILSSKKLLLSDSGFYLCAWSVQGRGINSPLHFGNGTRLTVT.

This chain joins TRBV4-2 and TRBJ1-6; D perhaps matches TRBD1 (6 bases). The CDR3 spans 16 residues. CDR1 is LGHNA and CDR2 is YNFKEQ in the germline V gene. V lost 4 bases, J lost 5 bases, and 15 bases lay in between. CDR3 in amino acids: CASSRVGRQDNSPLHF. The CDR3 DNA sequence: TGTGCCAGCAGCCGCGTAGGGCGACAGGATAATTCACCCCTCCACTTT.

J is TRBJ2-2 and V is TRBV27; 8 bases are shared with TRBD1. The germline V gene has CDR1 MNHEY and CDR2 SMNVEV (reference sequence). CDR3 length: 16 amino acids. Unmatched junction bases numbered 10, after V lost 7 bases and J lost 3 bases. The DNA of the CDR3 is TGTGCCAGCAAGAAACTACAGGGGGAGGACACCGGGGAGCTGTTTTTT. Translating it yields CASKKLQGEDTGELFF.

This chain uses TRBV7-9 with TRBJ1-2; D gene uncertain. This CDR3 has 15 residues. Germline V gene sequence: CDR1 SEHNR, CDR2 FQNEAQ (reference sequence). V was trimmed by 1 base and J by 2 bases, leaving 11 bases between them. The CDR3: CASSLVQEKNYGYTF. CDR3 coding DNA: TGTGCCAGCAGCTTAGTTCAGGAGAAGAACTATGGCTACACCTTC.

The chain combines TRBV5-1 with TRBJ1-1; D perhaps matches TRBD1 (5 bases). CDR1 SGHRS and CDR2 YFSETQ come from the germline V gene. The CDR3 consists of 11 residues. V lost 4 bases and J 8 bases, leaving 9 bases between the germline ends. The CDR3 reads CASSREGEAFF. DNA for the CDR3: TGCGCCAGCAGCCGCGAGGGGGAAGCTTTCTTT.

The rearrangement uses TRBV30 and TRBJ2-7, with D perhaps TRBD2 (5 bases). Between the trimmed V and J ends, which lost 5 bases and 2 bases, there was a span of 19 bases. Germline V gene sequence: CDR1 GTSNPN, CDR2 SVGIG (reference sequence). This CDR3 has 15 amino acids. CDR3 in amino acids: CAWSTPRGPTYEQYF. CDR3 sequence (DNA): TGTGCCTGGTCTACCCCCCGGGGTCCTACCTACGAGCAGTACTTC.

This chain connects TRBV25-1 to TRBJ1-1; 10 nucleotides match TRBD1. Germline trimming cut 5 bases from V and 1 base from J; bases unmatched to any gene: 7. The CDR3 covers 16 residues. The V gene's germline CDR1 is MGHDK and CDR2 SYGVNS. CDR3 amino acids: CASSSGTGVSNTEAFF. CDR3 bases: TGTGCCAGCAGTTCCGGGACAGGGGTCTCGAACACTGAAGCTTTCTTT.

The chain employs TRBV28 and TRBJ2-1; the match to TRBD2 covers 10 bases. This CDR3 comprises 18 residues. V lost 7 bases, J lost 2 bases, and 14 bases stayed unmatched. CDR1 is MDHEN, CDR2 SYDVKM, per germline. CDR3 region: CASNVGASSGSPYNEQFF. Here the CDR3 DNA reads TGTGCCAGCAACGTGGGGGCCTCTAGCGGGAGCCCCTACAATGAGCAGTTCTTC.

The V gene is TRBV7-6, the J gene TRBJ2-3, with TRBD2 matching over 10 bases. The ends lost 0 bases at V and 6 bases at J; junction bases unmatched: 9. The CDR3 totals 17 residues. Germline loops: CDR1 SGHVS, CDR2 FNYEAQ. Here the CDR3 reads CASSLAPSGRTYDTQYF. CDR3 bases: TGTGCCAGCAGCTTAGCGCCTAGCGGGAGAACTTACGATACGCAGTATTTT.

The chain carries TRBV7-2 and TRBJ1-1; the match to TRBD1 covers 8 bases. V lost 5 bases and J lost 1; bases outside the gene matches: 6. The V gene's germline CDR1 is SGHTA and CDR2 FQGNSA. The CDR3 spans 15 residues. The CDR3 DNA reads TGTGCCAGCAGCCCGGGGACAGGAACGAACACTGAAGCTTTCTTT. Translated: CASSPGTGTNTEAFF.

The DNA for the CDR3 is TGTGCCAGCAGCTACCCTGACAGGGCCCTAACGGCCATTCAGTACTTC. Translation gives CASSYPDRALTAIQYF. J is TRBJ2-4 and V is TRBV5-8; 7 bases fit TRBD1. The CDR3 sequence is 16 residues long. Losses at the gene ends were 3 bases for V and 9 bases for J; bases not matched to a gene: 15. Germline-derived CDR1 and CDR2 are SGHTS and YDEGEE. The variable domain in full, completed from reference TRBV5-8 and TRBJ2-4, reads EAGVTQSPTHLIKTRGQQATLRCSPISGHTSVYWYQQALGLGLQFLLWYDEGEERNRGNFPPRFSGRQFPNYSSELNVNALELEDSALYLCASSYPDRALTAIQYFGAGTRLSVL.

This clone was detected once. This chain uses TRBV7-9 with TRBJ2-2; D perhaps matches TRBD2 (5 bases). V was trimmed by 6 bases and J by 4 bases, leaving 9 bases between them. The CDR3 loop spans 13 amino acids. The germline gives CDR1 SEHNR, CDR2 FQNEAQ (reference sequence). The CDR3 coding sequence is TGTGCCAGCAGGGAAGCGGCCACCGGGGAGCTGTTTTTT. Its protein is CASREAATGELFF.

The chain joins TRBV19 to TRBJ1-1, with 9 bases lining up with TRBD1. The CDR3 has 15 amino acids. From germline, CDR1 is LNHDA and CDR2 SQIVND (reference sequence). V shed 6 bases and J 1 base; nucleotides not matched to a gene: 6. The CDR3 loop is CASRADRGTNTEAFF. As DNA, the CDR3 is TGTGCCAGTAGGGCGGACAGGGGAACGAACACTGAAGCTTTCTTT.

The chain combines TRBV3-1 (or the pseudogene TRBV3-2) with TRBJ2-1; D not certain. Germline CDR1 reads LGHDT; CDR2 reads YNNKEL (reference sequence). Trimming removed 0 bases at V and 5 bases at J, with 8 bases between. The CDR3 has 14 residues. The CDR3 coding sequence is TGTGCCAGCAGCCAAGATCCCAGACACAATGAGCAGTTCTTC. Translating gives CASSQDPRHNEQFF.

This clone was seen only a few times. The J gene is TRBJ1-2, the V gene TRBV30; no clear D gene. CDR3 length equals 11 residues. From germline, CDR1 is GTSNPN and CDR2 SVGIG (reference sequence). V shed 1 base and J shed 4 bases, with 4 bases lying between them. The CDR3: CAWSGGYGYTF. CDR3 nucleotides: TGTGCCTGGAGTGGGGGCTATGGCTACACCTTC.

The chain couples TRBV5-6 to TRBJ1-4, with a weak D call TRBD1 (5 bases). Deletions cut 7 bases from V and 3 bases from J, with 10 bases between. The CDR3 has 13 residues. The germline V gene encodes CDR1 SGHDT and CDR2 YYEEEE. CDR3 loop: CASARAPNEKLFF. CDR3 nucleotides: TGTGCCAGCGCCAGGGCGCCTAATGAAAAACTGTTTTTT.

The V call is TRBV11-1, the J call TRBJ2-3; D not certain. Germline V lookup: CDR1 SGHAT, CDR2 FQDESV (reference sequence). This CDR3 is built from 15 residues. The V and J ends lost 2 bases and 0 bases respectively, with 9 bases between them. The CDR3 protein is CASSLRRASTDTQYF. CDR3 DNA: TGTGCCAGCAGCTTACGCCGGGCCAGCACAGATACGCAGTATTTT.

The chain combines TRBV4-1 with TRBJ1-1; tentatively, D is TRBD1 (6 bases). The V end was cut by 0 bases, the J end by 5 bases, with 10 bases between. CDR1 and CDR2 (germline): MGHRA, YSYEKL. CDR3 length: 14 residues. The DNA of the CDR3 is TGCGCCAGCAGCCAAGAGGGGGCTTATACTGAAGCTTTCTTT. It specifies CASSQEGAYTEAFF.

This CDR3 is CASSSRARPQHF. CDR3 nucleotides: TGCGCCAGCAGCTCCAGGGCCCGGCCCCAGCATTTT. V is TRBV5-1 and J is TRBJ1-5; perhaps TRBD1 as D (5 bases). CDR3 length equals 12 residues. The V end lost 3 bases, the J end lost 9 bases, and 10 bases lay between the germline ends. Per germline, CDR1 SGHRS and CDR2 YFSETQ.

The chain has TRBV19 and TRBJ2-1; D is perhaps TRBD2 (6 bases). CDR3 length: 14 residues. Germline CDR1 is LNHDA and CDR2 is SQIVND (reference sequence). V was cut by 5 bases and J by 2 bases, with 10 bases left in between. The CDR3 DNA sequence: TGTGCCAGTAGTGGGGACTTAACCTACAATGAGCAGTTCTTC. As protein: CASSGDLTYNEQFF. The whole variable domain, filled in from reference TRBV19 and TRBJ2-1, reads DGGITQSPKYLFRKEGQNVTLSCEQNLNHDAMYWYRQDPGQGLRLIYYSQIVNDFQKGDIAEGYSVSREKKESFPLTVTSAQKNPTAFYLCASSGDLTYNEQFFGPGTRLTVL.

The rearrangement joins TRBV7-6 to TRBJ2-1; possibly TRBD2 for D (5 bases). Per the germline V gene, CDR1 is SGHVS and CDR2 is FNYEAQ. Trimming took off 5 bases at V and 3 bases at J, with 11 bases between the two ends. The CDR3 contains 14 residues. This chain's CDR3 is CASSVSGDYNEQFF. In DNA form, the CDR3 reads TGTGCCAGCAGCGTAAGCGGTGACTACAATGAGCAGTTCTTC. The full variable domain, completed using reference TRBV7-6 and TRBJ2-1, is GAGVSQSPRYKVTKRGQDVALRCDPISGHVSLYWYRQALGQGPEFLTYFNYEAQQDKSGLPNDRFSAERPEGSISTLTIQRTEQRDSAMYRCASSVSGDYNEQFFGPGTRLTVL.